The entry below describes one T cell receptor (beta chain). Germline V gene lookup returns CDR1 MNHEY and CDR2 SVGAGI. This CDR3 is 11 amino acids long. The V end was cut by 5 bases, the J end by 8 bases, with 9 bases between. These data come from a study of cytotoxic CD8 clonotypes in ibrutinib-treated CLL. Repertoires were generated with immunoSEQ multiplex PCR, while TCRdb's copy carries only in-frame clones and drops some. In the table there are tens of thousands of clones, almost 70% of which are singletons. The sequencing here drew on PBMCs, taken after 24 months of ibrutinib treatment. The rearrangement joins TRBV6-5 to TRBJ1-2, with a tentative D call TRBD1 (5 bases). This TCR was recovered from a human donor with chronic lymphocytic leukemia. CDR3 in amino acids: CASSQGFGYTF. The DNA for the CDR3 is TGTGCCAGCAGTCAGGGATTCGGCTACACCTTC.